This entry lists 16 T cell receptor delta chains sequenced from one sample in a study of gamma-delta chains in newborns, infants, children. TCRdb redid the clone calls on the reads with CATT. The sample lists about 6,100 delta-chain clones; approximately 1.9% were seen once. The sample taken for sequencing was blood. Receptor source: a child who was a newborn, infant or young child, either healthy, febrile or measles-vaccinated (not recorded which).

This clone turned up a few times. A much larger clone sits a single nucleotide away, making a read error possible. The chain joins TRAV29/DV5 to TRDJ1; 9 nucleotides match TRDD2. Germline assignment: CDR1 NSMFDY and CDR2 ISSIKDK. V lost 5 bases to trimming and J lost 0 bases; unmatched junction nucleotides: 38. CDR3 length: 25 residues. CDR3 coding DNA: TGTGCAGCGAAAATTGAGCCTTCCTACGTCTCTTCTTCTCGATACCGTTTTATGTACACCGATAAACTCATCTTT. Protein product: CAAKIEPSYVSSSRYRFMYTDKLIF.

This clone was counted only a few times. The protein in TCRdb stems from a much larger clone and differs at residue 10 from this DNA's translation, likely a read error; here the protein is translated from the DNA. V gene TRDV2 combines with J gene TRDJ3, with 10 bases that match TRDD3. The CDR3 sequence is 19 residues long. Germline V gene sequence: CDR1 GEAIGNYY, CDR2 EKD. The J segment lost 1 base and the V segment lost 0 bases, leaving 5 bases of the junction unmatched. The CDR3 region has the DNA TGTGCCTGTGACACCCCACTGGGGGATCTTTCCTGGGACACCCGACAGATGTTTTTC. Amino acid sequence: CACDTPLGDLSWDTRQMFF.

Regarding this clone: One base separates it from a far larger clone, so it is likely a read error. The identical CDR3 is also encoded by other nucleotide sequences in the sample. The J gene is TRDJ2, the V gene TRDV2, with 8 bases aligning to TRDD3. Looked up from germline, CDR1 is GEAIGNYY and CDR2 is EKD. The CDR3 length is 14 residues. The CDR3 DNA reads as TGTGCTTGTGACACCGTGGGGGATACAGCACAACTCTTCTTT. Amino acids: CACDTVGDTAQLFF.

Note on this clone: The protein held in TCRdb is that of a much larger clone and does not match this DNA's translation at residue 9, likely because of a read error; the protein shown is translated from the DNA. This chain uses TRDV2 with TRDJ3, with D maybe TRDD3 (6 bases). Trimming shortened V by 0 bases and J by 0 bases, and 17 bases separated the two germline ends. Germline CDR1 GEAIGNYY, CDR2 EKD. This CDR3 has 20 amino acids. This CDR3 reads CACDTGDYRGSSWDTRQMFF. The CDR3 DNA reads as TGTGCCTGTGACACCGGTGACTACAGGGGGAGCTCCTGGGACACCCGACAGATGTTTTTC.

Worth noting for this clone: A read error may account for a junction end that differs from germline. Different DNA sequences within this sample yield the same CDR3. The genes are TRDV2 and TRDJ3, with 10 positions matching TRDD3. The length of the CDR3 is 19 residues. Germline V gives CDR1 GEAIGNYY, CDR2 EKD. This chain's CDR3 is CACDTMGDTSSWDTRQMFF. The DNA for the CDR3 is TGTGCCTGCGACACCATGGGGGATACTAGCTCCTGGGACACCCGACAGATGTTCTTC.

This clone was found a few times. This may come from a read error, since a much larger clone is one base off. Other DNA sequences within the sample encode an identical CDR3. This CDR3 reads CACDTVDFMNRDTRQMFF. In nucleotides, the CDR3 is TGTGCCTGCGACACCGTGGACTTCATGAACAGGGACACCCGACAGATGTTTTTC. The chain recombines TRDV2 with TRDJ3; D not resolved. The V gene's germline CDR1 is GEAIGNYY and CDR2 EKD. The CDR3 sequence is 18 residues long.

In its sample, this clone ranks as medium-sized (0.01 to 0.1%). One base separates it from a far larger clone, so it is likely a read error. In the same sample, other DNA sequences code for this CDR3. The gene calls are TRDV2 and TRDJ2; 12 nucleotides line up with TRDD3. Germline V gene lookup returns CDR1 GEAIGNYY and CDR2 EKD. Losses at the gene ends were 2 bases for V and 3 bases for J; bases not matched to a gene: 3. The CDR3 totals 16 residues. The chain's CDR3 is CACDILGDTLTAQLFF. CDR3 DNA sequence: TGTGCCTGTGACATACTGGGGGATACTCTGACAGCACAACTCTTCTTT.

The CDR3: CACDTVGDAPWDTRQMFF. CDR3 sequence (DNA): TGTGCCTGTGACACCGTGGGGGATGCGCCTTGGGACACCCGACAGATGTTTTTC. This chain connects TRDV2 to TRDJ3, with TRDD3 matching 8 bases. Germline CDR1 reads GEAIGNYY; CDR2 reads EKD. The V gene end was trimmed by 0 bases and the J gene end by 4 bases; junction bases not matched to a gene: 7. The CDR3 length is 18 residues.

In regard to this clone: TCRdb's listed protein matches a much larger clone and diverges from this DNA's translation at residue 15, likely through a read error; the protein shown comes from the DNA. The chain combines TRDV2 with TRDJ3, with 9 bases fitting TRDD3. Germline values: CDR1 GEAIGNYY, CDR2 EKD. The CDR3 is 20 residues long. The DNA for the CDR3 is TGTGCCTGTGACGTACTGGGGGACAATCGCGACTCCTGGGACGCCCGACAGATGTTTTTC. This gives the protein CACDVLGDNRDSWDARQMFF.

To note about this clone: TCRdb's protein, taken from a much larger clone, differs from this DNA's translation at residue 9, likely owing to a read error; the protein displayed comes from the DNA. The chain links TRDV2 to TRDJ2, with 9 bases aligning to TRDD3. Germline V lookup: CDR1 GEAIGNYY, CDR2 EKD. This CDR3 comprises 18 residues. V dropped 3 bases and J dropped 0; count of bases not matched to a gene: 10. CDR3 region: CACDPVGDSSALTAQLFF. For the CDR3, the DNA is TGTGCCTGTGACCCAGTGGGGGATAGCTCGGCTTTGACAGCACAACTCTTCTTT.

Of note for this clone: A far larger clone differs by one base, so this is likely a read error. This sample also contains other DNA sequences that code for the same CDR3. The CDR3 spells CACDNILGDTLTAQLFF. In DNA form, the CDR3 reads TGTGCCTGTGACAATATACTGGGGGATACTCTGACAGCACAACTCTTCTTT. The genes are TRDV2 and TRDJ2; 12 bases match TRDD3. J was trimmed by 3 bases and V by 2 bases; bases with no gene match: 6. There are 17 residues in the CDR3. CDR1 and CDR2 from the germline V gene are GEAIGNYY and EKD.

A remark on this clone: A much larger clone differs by one base, so this may be a read error. This CDR3 is also generated by other DNA sequences in the sample. CDR3 sequence: CACDTTGGYTRSWDTRQMFF. The CDR3, as DNA: TGTGCCTGCGACACCACTGGGGGATACACCCGCTCCTGGGACACCCGACAGATGTTTTTC. The V and J genes are TRDV2 and TRDJ3; 12 positions agree with TRDD3. This CDR3 spans 20 amino acids. Germline V gives CDR1 GEAIGNYY, CDR2 EKD.

This clone came up a few times. The protein TCRdb gives is from a much larger clone and does not agree with this DNA's translation at residue 12, likely a read error; the protein shown here comes from the DNA. The V gene is TRDV2, the J gene TRDJ3; weak D call: TRDD3 (6 bases). Germline-derived CDR1 and CDR2 are GEAIGNYY and EKD. The CDR3 extends over 18 amino acids. DNA of the CDR3: TGTGCCTGTGACACCGGGGACCCCCGCTCCTGGGGCACCCGACAGATGTTTTTC. Its translation is CACDTGDPRSWGTRQMFF.

This clone has a handful of counts. TCRdb attributes to this sequence the protein of a much larger clone, which differs from the DNA translation at residue 15; a read error is likely, and the protein displayed is translated from the DNA. The chain has TRDV1 and TRDJ1, with 7 bases fitting TRDD3. Per the germline V gene, CDR1 is TSWWSYY and CDR2 is QGS. This CDR3 has 20 amino acids. Losses at the gene ends were 2 bases for V and 3 bases for J; bases not matched to a gene: 21. DNA for the CDR3: TGTGCTCTTGGGGAAACCCCACCCCTTAAAGTTCTGGGGGCCGCCGATAAACTCATCTTT. It codes for CALGETPPLKVLGAADKLIF.

In this sample, this clone turned up a few times. V gene TRDV2 combines with J gene TRDJ1, with 7 bases matching TRDD3. The J segment lost 9 bases and the V segment lost 3 bases, leaving 12 bases of the junction unmatched. This CDR3 contains 14 residues. Germline CDR1 GEAIGNYY, CDR2 EKD. The CDR3 bases are TGTGCCTGTGACTTTCTTACTGGGGTAGACGAACTCATCTTT. Its protein product is CACDFLTGVDELIF.

This clone has only a few counts. A read error likely explains this, since a far larger clone differs by one base. This specimen includes other DNA sequences encoding the same CDR3. The V gene is TRDV2, the J gene TRDJ2; 9 nucleotides line up with TRDD3. Germline V gives CDR1 GEAIGNYY, CDR2 EKD. The J segment lost 0 bases and the V segment lost 0 bases, leaving 7 bases of the junction unmatched. The CDR3 is made up of 18 amino acids. The CDR3 nucleotides are TGTGCCTGTGACACCGTACTGGGGGACACCACTTTGACAGCACAACTCTTCTTT. Protein: CACDTVLGDTTLTAQLFF.